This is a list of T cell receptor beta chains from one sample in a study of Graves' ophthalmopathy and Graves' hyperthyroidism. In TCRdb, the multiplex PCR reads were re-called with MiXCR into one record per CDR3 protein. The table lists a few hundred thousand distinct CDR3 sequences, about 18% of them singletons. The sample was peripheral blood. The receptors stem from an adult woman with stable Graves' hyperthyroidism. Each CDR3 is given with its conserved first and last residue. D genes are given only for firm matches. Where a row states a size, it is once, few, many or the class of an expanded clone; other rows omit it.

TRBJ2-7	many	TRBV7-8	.	TGTGCCAGCAGCTTAGGAACAGCGACCAGCTACGAGCAGTACTTC	CASSLGTATSYEQYF
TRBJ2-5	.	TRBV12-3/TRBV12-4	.	TGTGCCAGCAGTTCCCTCGGGGACGTACCACAAGAGACCCAGTACTTC	CASSSLGDVPQETQYF
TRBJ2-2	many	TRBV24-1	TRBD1	TGTGCCACCAGTGATTGGGGTCGGACAGGGAACACCGGGGAGCTGTTTTTT	CATSDWGRTGNTGELFF
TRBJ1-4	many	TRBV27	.	TGTGCCAGCAGTTTAGCCCCGTGGACTGCAACTAATGAAAAACTGTTTTTT	CASSLAPWTATNEKLFF
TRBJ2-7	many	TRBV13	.	TGTGCCAGCAGCTCTCTCCAGGGGAAGTACGAGCAGTACTTC	CASSSLQGKYEQYF
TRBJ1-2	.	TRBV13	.	TGTGCCAGCAGCGTACAGGGCTTTATGGTCTCCACCTTC	CASSVQGFMVSTF
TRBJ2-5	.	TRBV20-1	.	TGCAGTGCTAGAGATTCCCGGGGAATCCAAGAGATCCAGTACTTC	CSARDSRGIQEIQYF
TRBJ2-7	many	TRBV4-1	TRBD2	TGCGCCAGCAGCCAAGCACTAGCGGGAGCCTACGAGCAGTACTTC	CASSQALAGAYEQYF
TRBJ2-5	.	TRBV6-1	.	TGTGCCAGCACCACGATGAGGCCGACGAGGACCCAGTACTTC	CASTTMRPTRTQYF
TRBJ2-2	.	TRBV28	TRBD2	TGTGCCAGCAGTTTAACAGGACTAGCGTTGACCGGGGAGCTGTTTTTT	CASSLTGLALTGELFF
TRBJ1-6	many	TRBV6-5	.	TGTGCCAGCAGGACGCCCCCAGGGGCCCACTATAATTCACCCCTCCACTTT	CASRTPPGAHYNSPLHF
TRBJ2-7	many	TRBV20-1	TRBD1	TGCAGTGCGAGGACAGGGGGACTCTACGAGCAGTACTTC	CSARTGGLYEQYF
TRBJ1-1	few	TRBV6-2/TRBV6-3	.	TGTGCCAGCACTCGGGGGGGCCACACTGAAGCTTTCTTT	CASTRGGHTEAFF
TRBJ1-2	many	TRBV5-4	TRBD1	TGTGCCAGCAGCTGGGGACAGGGGGCAGGTATGGACTATGGCTACACCTTC	CASSWGQGAGMDYGYTF
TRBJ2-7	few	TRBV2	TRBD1	TGTGCCAGCAGGCCCGGGACAGGGGGCTTTTACGAGCAGTACTTC	CASRPGTGGFYEQYF
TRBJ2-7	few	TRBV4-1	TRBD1	TGCGCCAGCAGGCCCTCCGGGACAGGGACGTGGGAGCAGTACTTC	CASRPSGTGTWEQYF
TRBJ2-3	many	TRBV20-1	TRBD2	TGCAGTGCTAGATCGAGGACTAGCGGGAGCACAGATACGCAGTATTTT	CSARSRTSGSTDTQYF
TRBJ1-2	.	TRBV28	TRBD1	TGTGCCTGCAGTTTCCCGACAGGGGGCTATGGCTACACCTTC	CACSFPTGGYGYTF
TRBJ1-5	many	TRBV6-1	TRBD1	TGTGCCAGCAGAGCCGACAGGGGGCTCGATCAGCCCCAGCATTTT	CASRADRGLDQPQHF
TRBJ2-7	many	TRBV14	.	TGTGCCAGCAGCCAAACCCTCCCCTCCTACGAGCAGTACTTC	CASSQTLPSYEQYF
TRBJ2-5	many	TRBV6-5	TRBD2	TGTGCCAGCAGTTACTCGGGACTAGGGATCCGAGAGACCCAGTACTTC	CASSYSGLGIRETQYF
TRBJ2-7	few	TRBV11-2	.	TGTGCCAGCAGCTTAGATCGTCACTCCTCACTCTACGAGCAGTACTTC	CASSLDRHSSLYEQYF
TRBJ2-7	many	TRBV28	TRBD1	TGTGCCAGCCTAACAACAGGGGTCTACGAGCAGTACTTC	CASLTTGVYEQYF
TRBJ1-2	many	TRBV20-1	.	TGCAGTGCTAGAGCGGAACCCCCTAACTATGGCTACACCTTC	CSARAEPPNYGYTF
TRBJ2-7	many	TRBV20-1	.	TGCAGTGCTCGAACGTCGGACGGACCTCGGGAGCAGTACTTC	CSARTSDGPREQYF
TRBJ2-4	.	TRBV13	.	TGTGCCAGCAGCTTAGGACTAGCCAAAATCATTCAGTACTTC	CASSLGLAKIIQYF
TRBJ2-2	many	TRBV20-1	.	TGCAGTGCTAGAGATCGGGGGGCTAGAGCGAACACCGGGGAGCTGTTTTTT	CSARDRGARANTGELFF
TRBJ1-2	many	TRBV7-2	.	TGTGCCAGCAGCCTAGCGGGGGGGGCAGACTACGGCTACACCTTC	CASSLAGGADYGYTF
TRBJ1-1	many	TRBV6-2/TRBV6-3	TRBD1	TGTGCCAGCATCACAGGGGGCGTAGGGACTGAAGCTTTCTTT	CASITGGVGTEAFF
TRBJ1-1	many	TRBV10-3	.	TGTGCCATCAGTGAGTCAAGACGGAACACTGAAGCTTTCTTT	CAISESRRNTEAFF
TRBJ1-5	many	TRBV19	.	TGTGCCAGTAGTAAGGGACATCGGCAGCCCCAGCATTTT	CASSKGHRQPQHF